The present T cell receptor (beta chain) was sequenced within a study of T cells in pancreatic ductal adenocarcinoma. As concerns this clone: Its antigen is not known.

The study, taken as a whole, reports: Blood clonality (about 0.065) did not differ significantly from tumor (about 0.12). Tumor-versus-blood clonality comparisons may be biased toward lower tumor diversity. Unique clonotypes were 7.5 to 10-fold more numerous in blood than in tumor. The resected cohort was biased toward the minority with early-stage disease.

TCRdb keeps only in-frame clones here, not all; method: immunoSEQ multiplex PCR. Among about 31,000 clones listed, approximately 92% were seen once. CDR1 and CDR2 from the germline V gene are MNHNY and SVGAGI (reference sequence). The CDR3 length is 16 residues. V was cut by 10 bases and J by 0 bases, with 20 bases left in between. Selected pancreatic ductal adenocarcinoma patients had undergone surgery without neoadjuvant therapy. Input material: PBMCs. This clonotype was obtained from a human donor with pancreatic ductal adenocarcinoma. The V and J genes are TRBV6-6 and TRBJ2-3; D tentatively fits TRBD1 or TRBD2 (5 bases each). CDR3 in DNA: TGTGCCACAAACCATGGGGGAACACTGAGCACAGATACGCAGTATTTT. Protein product: CATNHGGTLSTDTQYF.